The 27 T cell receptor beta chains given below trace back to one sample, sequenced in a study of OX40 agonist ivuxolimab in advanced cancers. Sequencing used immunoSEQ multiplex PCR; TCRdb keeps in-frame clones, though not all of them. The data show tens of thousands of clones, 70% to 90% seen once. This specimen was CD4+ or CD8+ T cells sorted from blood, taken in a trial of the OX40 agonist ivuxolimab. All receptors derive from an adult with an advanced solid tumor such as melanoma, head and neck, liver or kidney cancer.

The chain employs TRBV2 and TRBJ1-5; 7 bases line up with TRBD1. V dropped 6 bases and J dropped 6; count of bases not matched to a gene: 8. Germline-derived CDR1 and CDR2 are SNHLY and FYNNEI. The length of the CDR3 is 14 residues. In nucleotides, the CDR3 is TGTGCCAGCAGCTACAACAGGGGTGGTCAGCCCCAGCATTTT. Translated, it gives CASSYNRGGQPQHF. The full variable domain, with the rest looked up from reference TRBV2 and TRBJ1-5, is EPEVTQTPSHQVTQMGQEVILRCVPISNHLYFYWYRQILGQKVEFLVSFYNNEISEKSEIFDDQFSVERPDGSNFTLKIRSTKLEDSAMYFCASSYNRGGQPQHFGDGTRLSIL.

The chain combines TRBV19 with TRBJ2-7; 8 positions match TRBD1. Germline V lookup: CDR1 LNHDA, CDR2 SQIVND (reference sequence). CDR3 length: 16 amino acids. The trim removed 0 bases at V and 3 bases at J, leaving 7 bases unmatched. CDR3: CASSIDPGTGLYEQYF. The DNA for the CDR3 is TGTGCCAGTAGTATAGACCCCGGGACAGGTCTCTACGAGCAGTACTTC.

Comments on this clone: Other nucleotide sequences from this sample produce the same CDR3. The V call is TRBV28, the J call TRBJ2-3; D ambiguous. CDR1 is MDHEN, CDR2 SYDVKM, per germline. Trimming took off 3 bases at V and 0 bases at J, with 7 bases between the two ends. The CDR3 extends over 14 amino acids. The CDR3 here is CASSFLESTDTQYF. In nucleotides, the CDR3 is TGTGCCAGCAGTTTTCTAGAAAGCACAGATACGCAGTATTTT.

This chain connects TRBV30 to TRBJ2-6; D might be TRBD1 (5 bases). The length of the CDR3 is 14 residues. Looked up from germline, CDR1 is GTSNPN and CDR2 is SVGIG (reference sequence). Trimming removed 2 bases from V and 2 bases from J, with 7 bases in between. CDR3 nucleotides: TGTGCCTGGAGTCAGGGTACTGGGGCCAACGTCCTGACTTTC. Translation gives CAWSQGTGANVLTF.

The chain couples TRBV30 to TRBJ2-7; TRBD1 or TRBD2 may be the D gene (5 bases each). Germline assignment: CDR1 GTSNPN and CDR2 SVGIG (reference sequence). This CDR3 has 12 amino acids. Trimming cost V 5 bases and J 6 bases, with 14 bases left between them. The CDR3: CAWGTGLGEQYF. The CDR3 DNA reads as TGTGCCTGGGGGACGGGTCTTGGCGAGCAGTACTTC.

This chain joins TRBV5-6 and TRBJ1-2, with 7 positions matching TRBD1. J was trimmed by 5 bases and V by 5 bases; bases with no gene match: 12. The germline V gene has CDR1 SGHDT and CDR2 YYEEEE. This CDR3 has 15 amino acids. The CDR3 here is CASSRGGEGAYGYTF. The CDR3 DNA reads TGTGCCAGCAGTCGAGGCGGAGAGGGGGCGTATGGCTACACCTTC.

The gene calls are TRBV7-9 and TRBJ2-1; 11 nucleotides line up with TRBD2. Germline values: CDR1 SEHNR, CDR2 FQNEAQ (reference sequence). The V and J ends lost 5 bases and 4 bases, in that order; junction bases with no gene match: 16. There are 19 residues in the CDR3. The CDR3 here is CASSQPTSGTIGLYNEQFF. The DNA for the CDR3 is TGTGCCAGCAGCCAACCGACTAGCGGGACAATCGGTCTATACAATGAGCAGTTCTTC. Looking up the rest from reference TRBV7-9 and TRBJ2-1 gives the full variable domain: DTGVSQNPRHKITKRGQNVTFRCDPISEHNRLYWYRQTLGQGPEFLTYFQNEAQLEKSRLLSDRFSAERPKGSFSTLEIQRTEQGDSAMYLCASSQPTSGTIGLYNEQFFGPGTRLTVL.

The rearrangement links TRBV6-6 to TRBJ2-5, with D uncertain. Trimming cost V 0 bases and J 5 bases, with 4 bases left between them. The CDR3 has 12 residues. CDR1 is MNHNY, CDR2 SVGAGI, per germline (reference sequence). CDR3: CASSYSGETQYF. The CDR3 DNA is TGTGCCAGCAGTTACTCGGGGGAGACCCAGTACTTC.

This CDR3 reads CASSLGSGGRHGYTF. The CDR3 DNA is TGTGCCAGCAGCTTAGGGTCAGGGGGAAGACATGGCTACACCTTC. The chain employs TRBV7-9 and TRBJ1-2, with TRBD1 matching over 7 bases. Germline CDR1 and CDR2: SEHNR and FQNEAQ (reference sequence). This CDR3 spans 15 amino acids. Trimming took 1 base from V and 6 from J; bases not matched to a gene: 8.

This chain's CDR3 is CASSSGQLEQYF. In DNA form, the CDR3 reads TGTGCCAGCAGCTCAGGACAGCTCGAGCAGTACTTC. V is TRBV7-6 and J is TRBJ2-7; perhaps TRBD1 as D (6 bases). V dropped 4 bases and J dropped 6 bases, with 10 bases sitting between them. The CDR3 spans 12 residues. Germline V gives CDR1 SGHVS, CDR2 FNYEAQ.

The CDR3 loop is CASSLQGAPEQYF. In nucleotides, the CDR3 is TGTGCCAGCAGTCTACAAGGAGCCCCCGAGCAGTACTTC. The chain couples TRBV27 to TRBJ2-7; D call uncertain. The V gene's germline CDR1 is MNHEY and CDR2 SMNVEV (reference sequence). V was clipped by 5 bases and J by 6 bases, with 14 bases between them. The CDR3 loop spans 13 amino acids.

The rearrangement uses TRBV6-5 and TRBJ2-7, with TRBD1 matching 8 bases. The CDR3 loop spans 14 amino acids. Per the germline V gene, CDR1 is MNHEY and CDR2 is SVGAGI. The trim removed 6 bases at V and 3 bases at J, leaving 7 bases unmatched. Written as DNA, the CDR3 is TGTGCCAGCAGCCCTTGGACAGGGAACTACGAGCAGTACTTC. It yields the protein CASSPWTGNYEQYF.

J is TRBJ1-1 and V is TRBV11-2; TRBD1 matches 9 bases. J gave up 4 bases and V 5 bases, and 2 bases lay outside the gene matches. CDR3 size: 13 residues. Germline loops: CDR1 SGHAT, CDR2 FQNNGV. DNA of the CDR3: TGTGCCAGCAGCCCGACAGGGGGCACTGAAGCTTTCTTT. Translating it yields CASSPTGGTEAFF.

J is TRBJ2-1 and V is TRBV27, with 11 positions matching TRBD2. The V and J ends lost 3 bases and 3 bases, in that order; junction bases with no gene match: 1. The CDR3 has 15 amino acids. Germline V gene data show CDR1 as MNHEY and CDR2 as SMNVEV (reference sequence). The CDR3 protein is CASSFGTSGYNEQFF. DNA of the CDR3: TGTGCCAGCAGTTTCGGGACTAGCGGCTACAATGAGCAGTTCTTC.

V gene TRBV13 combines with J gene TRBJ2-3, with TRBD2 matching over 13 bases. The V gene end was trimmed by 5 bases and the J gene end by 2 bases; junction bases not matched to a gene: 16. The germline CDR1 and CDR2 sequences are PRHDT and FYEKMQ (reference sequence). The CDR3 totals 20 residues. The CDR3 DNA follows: TGTGCCAGCAGCGGTGGGACTAGCGGGGACGATCGCAAAACCACAGATACGCAGTATTTT. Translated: CASSGGTSGDDRKTTDTQYF.

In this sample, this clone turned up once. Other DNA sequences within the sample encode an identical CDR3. Here the CDR3 reads CASSLTGNYGYTF. For the CDR3, the DNA is TGTGCCAGCAGTTTAACCGGAAACTATGGCTACACCTTC. The J gene is TRBJ1-2, the V gene TRBV27; D is uncertain. With 2 bases removed from V and 2 bases from J, the gap between germline ends came to 6 bases. Looked up from germline, CDR1 is MNHEY and CDR2 is SMNVEV (reference sequence). This CDR3 has 13 amino acids.

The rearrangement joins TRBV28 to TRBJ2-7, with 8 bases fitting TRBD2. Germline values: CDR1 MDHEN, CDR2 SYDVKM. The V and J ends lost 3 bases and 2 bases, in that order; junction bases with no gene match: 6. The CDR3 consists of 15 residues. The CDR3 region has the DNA TGTGCCAGCAGTTTTAGGGGACTAGAGGCCTACGAGCAGTACTTC. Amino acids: CASSFRGLEAYEQYF.

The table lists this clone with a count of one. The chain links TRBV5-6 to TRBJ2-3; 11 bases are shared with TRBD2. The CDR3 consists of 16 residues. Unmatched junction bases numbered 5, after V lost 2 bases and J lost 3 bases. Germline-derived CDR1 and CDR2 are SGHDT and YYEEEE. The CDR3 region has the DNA TGTGCCAGCAGCTTATCACTAGCGGGGGCTACAGATACGCAGTATTTT. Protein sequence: CASSLSLAGATDTQYF.

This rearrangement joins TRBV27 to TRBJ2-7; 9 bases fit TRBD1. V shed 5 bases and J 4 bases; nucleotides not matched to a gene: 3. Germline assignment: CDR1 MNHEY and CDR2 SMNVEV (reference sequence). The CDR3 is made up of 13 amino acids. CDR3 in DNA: TGTGCCAGCAGTGCCGGGACAGGGTACGAGCAGTACTTC. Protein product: CASSAGTGYEQYF.

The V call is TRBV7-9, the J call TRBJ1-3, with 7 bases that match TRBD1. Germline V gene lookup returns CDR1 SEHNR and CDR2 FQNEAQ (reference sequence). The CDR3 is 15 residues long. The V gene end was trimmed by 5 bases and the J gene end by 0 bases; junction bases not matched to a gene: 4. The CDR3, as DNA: TGTGCCAGCAGCGAACAGGGGAGCTCTGGAAACACCATATATTTT. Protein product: CASSEQGSSGNTIYF.

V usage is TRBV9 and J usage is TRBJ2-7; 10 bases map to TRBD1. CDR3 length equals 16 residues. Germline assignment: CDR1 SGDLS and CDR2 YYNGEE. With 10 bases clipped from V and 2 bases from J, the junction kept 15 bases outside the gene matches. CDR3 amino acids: CAGWWDGDRGTYEQYF. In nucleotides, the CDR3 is TGTGCCGGTTGGTGGGATGGGGACAGGGGTACCTACGAGCAGTACTTC.

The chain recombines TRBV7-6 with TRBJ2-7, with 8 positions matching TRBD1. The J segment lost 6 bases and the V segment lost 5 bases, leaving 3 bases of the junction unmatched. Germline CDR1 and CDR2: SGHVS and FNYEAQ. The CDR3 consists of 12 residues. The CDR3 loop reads CASSPDRGEQYF. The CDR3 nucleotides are TGTGCCAGCAGCCCCGACAGGGGCGAGCAGTACTTC.

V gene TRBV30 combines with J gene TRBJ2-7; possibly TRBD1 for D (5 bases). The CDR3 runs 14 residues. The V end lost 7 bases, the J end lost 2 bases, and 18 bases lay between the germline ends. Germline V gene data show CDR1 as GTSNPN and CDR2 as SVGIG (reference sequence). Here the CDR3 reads CAYQQELPPYEQYF. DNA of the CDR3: TGTGCCTATCAACAGGAGTTACCCCCCTACGAGCAGTACTTC. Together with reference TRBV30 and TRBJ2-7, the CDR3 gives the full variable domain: SQTIHQWPATLVQPVGSPLSLECTVEGTSNPNLYWYRQAAGRGLQLLFYSVGIGQISSEVPQNLSASRPQDRQFILSSKKLLLSDSGFYLCAYQQELPPYEQYFGPGTRLTVT.

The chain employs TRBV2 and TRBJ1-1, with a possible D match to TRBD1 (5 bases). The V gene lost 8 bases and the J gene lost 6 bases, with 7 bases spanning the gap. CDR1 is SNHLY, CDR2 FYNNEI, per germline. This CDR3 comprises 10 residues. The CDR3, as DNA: TGTGCCAGCTGGGGGGCTGAAGCTTTCTTT. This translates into CASWGAEAFF.

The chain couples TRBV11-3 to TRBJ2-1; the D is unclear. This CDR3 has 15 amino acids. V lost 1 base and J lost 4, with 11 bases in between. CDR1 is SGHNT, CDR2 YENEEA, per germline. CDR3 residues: CASSLVGSPYNEQFF. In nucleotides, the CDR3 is TGTGCCAGCAGCTTAGTGGGTTCTCCATACAATGAGCAGTTCTTC.

This CDR3 reads CASSLGFSGANVLTF. The CDR3 region has the DNA TGTGCCAGCAGCTTGGGTTTTTCGGGGGCCAACGTCCTGACTTTC. The V call is TRBV5-6, the J call TRBJ2-6, with D unresolved. The CDR3 consists of 15 residues. Trimming pared 0 bases from V and 4 bases from J, leaving 8 bases between. Germline V lookup: CDR1 SGHDT, CDR2 YYEEEE.

CDR3 residues: CASSPPDWMDEQFF. Here the CDR3 DNA reads TGTGCCAGCAGTCCACCCGATTGGATGGATGAGCAGTTCTTC. This chain uses TRBV27 with TRBJ2-1; unclear D gene. Germline V gives CDR1 MNHEY, CDR2 SMNVEV (reference sequence). The V gene lost 5 bases and the J gene lost 8 bases, with 16 bases spanning the gap. This CDR3 comprises 14 residues.